Following are 27 T cell receptor beta chains from one sample sequenced in a study of CD8 T cells in ankylosing spondylitis. These receptors' antigens are unknown. MiXCR was run by TCRdb on the 5' RACE reads, yielding one entry per CDR3 protein. Counted here are roughly 700,000 distinct CDR3 sequences, roughly 19% occurring once; the ten biggest clones make up roughly a fifth. Study outcomes and limitations: Characteristic, it appeared, of ankylosing spondylitis blood was a TCR beta motif of several highly homologous variants.

Sequencing was performed on blood, either unsorted or a sorted T cell fraction (not recorded which). These receptors were collected from a male donor with ankylosing spondylitis.

This clonotype came up once. This chain uses TRBV5-6 with TRBJ2-1; D is unclear. Germline V gives CDR1 SGHDT, CDR2 YYEEEE. The V gene lost 2 bases and the J gene lost 0 bases, with 6 bases spanning the gap. This CDR3 region has 14 residues. CDR3 residues: CASSFFTSYNEQFF. CDR3 nucleotides: TGTGCCAGCAGCTTCTTTACCTCCTACAATGAGCAGTTCTTC. The full variable domain, rest sourced from reference TRBV5-6 and TRBJ2-1, is DAGVTQSPTHLIKTRGQQVTLRCSPKSGHDTVSWYQQALGQGPQFIFQYYEEEERQRGNFPDRFSGHQFPNYSSELNVNALLLGDSALYLCASSFFTSYNEQFFGPGTRLTVL.

This clonotype was recorded many times. The chain recombines TRBV12-3 or TRBV12-4 with TRBJ2-7; D not resolved. This CDR3 region has 13 residues. Trimming cost V 2 bases and J 2 bases, with 7 bases left between them. The CDR3 DNA reads as TGTGCCAGCAGTTTAAACCTGGCCTACGAGCAGTACTTC. Protein product: CASSLNLAYEQYF.

J is TRBJ1-5 and V is TRBV7-2; D not resolved. The germline CDR1 and CDR2 sequences are SGHTA and FQGNSA. V was shortened by 2 bases and J by 4 bases, with 12 bases between the two germline ends. This CDR3 has 15 residues. The CDR3 loop is CASSLRVTLNQPQHF. The CDR3 coding sequence is TGTGCCAGCAGCTTACGGGTAACACTTAATCAGCCCCAGCATTTT.

V and J are TRBV24-1 and TRBJ2-7; 10 nucleotides line up with TRBD1. J lost 6 bases, V lost 4 bases, and 5 bases had no gene match. The CDR3 length is 14 residues. CDR1 and CDR2 from the germline V gene are KGHDR and SFDVKD. CDR3: CATSEVGQGGEQYF. CDR3 DNA sequence: TGTGCCACCAGTGAAGTTGGACAGGGGGGCGAGCAGTACTTC.

This clonotype was detected only a few times. V and J are TRBV12-3 or TRBV12-4 and TRBJ2-2; 8 bases match TRBD2. V trimming: 5 bases; J trimming: 6 bases; junction bases outside the gene matches: 2. This CDR3 is built from 13 residues. CDR3: CASSRRGAGELFF. The CDR3 DNA reads TGTGCCAGCAGTAGGCGGGGGGCCGGGGAGCTGTTTTTT.

This chain connects TRBV12-3 or TRBV12-4 to TRBJ2-7; TRBD2 matches at 7 bases. The ends lost 0 bases at V and 7 bases at J; junction bases unmatched: 3. The CDR3 has 13 amino acids. The chain's CDR3 is CASSLARGFEQYF. Written as DNA, the CDR3 is TGTGCCAGCAGTTTAGCGCGGGGGTTTGAGCAGTACTTC.

This clonotype was found a few times. The gene calls are TRBV7-9 and TRBJ2-7, with D unclear. Germline CDR1 is SEHNR and CDR2 is FQNEAQ (reference sequence). The CDR3 runs 12 residues. V was pared by 1 base and J by 6 bases, with 7 bases between. The CDR3 loop reads CASSLEWGEQYF. The CDR3, as DNA: TGTGCCAGCAGCTTAGAGTGGGGCGAGCAGTACTTC.

This clonotype came up many times. The gene calls are TRBV24-1 and TRBJ2-1; D gene uncertain. The CDR3 sequence is 13 residues long. The V gene lost 4 bases and the J gene lost 9 bases, with 12 bases spanning the gap. Germline V gene sequence: CDR1 KGHDR, CDR2 SFDVKD. The CDR3 protein is CATSEAKKGEQFF. The CDR3 nucleotides are TGTGCCACCAGTGAGGCAAAGAAGGGTGAGCAGTTCTTC.

This clonotype was detected a few times. V is TRBV18 and J is TRBJ1-4, with TRBD1 as a possible D gene (5 bases). CDR1 is KGHSH and CDR2 is LQKENI in the germline V gene. The CDR3 has 13 residues. Trimming cost V 1 base and J 8 bases, with 8 bases left between them. This CDR3 is CASSPRGREKLFF. The CDR3 DNA sequence: TGTGCCAGCTCACCACGGGGGAGAGAAAAACTGTTTTTT. The whole variable domain, remainder taken from reference TRBV18 and TRBJ1-4, is NAGVMQNPRHLVRRRGQEARLRCSPMKGHSHVYWYRQLPEEGLKFMVYLQKENIIDESGMPKERFSAEFPKEGPSILRIQQVVRGDSAAYFCASSPRGREKLFFGSGTQLSVL.

The sample holds a few counts of this clonotype. The chain carries TRBV7-9 and TRBJ1-6; 9 positions agree with TRBD1. Unmatched junction bases numbered 8, after V lost 5 bases and J lost 9 bases. CDR3 size: 15 residues. Germline values: CDR1 SEHNR, CDR2 FQNEAQ (reference sequence). CDR3 sequence: CASSPRTGVGSPLHF. In DNA form, the CDR3 reads TGTGCCAGCAGCCCACGGACAGGGGTGGGTTCACCCCTCCACTTT.

The chain combines TRBV4-1 with TRBJ2-1, with D perhaps matching TRBD1 or TRBD2 (5 bases each). Germline V gene sequence: CDR1 MGHRA, CDR2 YSYEKL. The CDR3 totals 15 residues. Between the trimmed V and J ends, which lost 3 bases and 6 bases, there was a span of 15 bases. The CDR3 sequence is CASSHGLGTGNEQFF. CDR3 sequence (DNA): TGCGCCAGCAGCCATGGCCTCGGGACGGGCAATGAGCAGTTCTTC.

This clonotype has more than one count but fewer than ten. The J gene is TRBJ1-2, the V gene TRBV5-5; D uncertain. V dropped 1 base and J dropped 0 bases, with 7 bases sitting between them. Germline CDR1 reads SGHKS; CDR2 reads YYEKEE (reference sequence). CDR3 length: 14 amino acids. CDR3 DNA: TGTGCCAGCAGCTTGTTGTCTTCTAACTATGGCTACACCTTC. Protein sequence: CASSLLSSNYGYTF.

The rearrangement uses TRBV12-3 or TRBV12-4 and TRBJ1-2, with D possibly matching TRBD1 (6 bases). Deletions cut 8 bases from V and 4 bases from J, with 14 bases between. This CDR3 spans 13 amino acids. The CDR3 sequence: CASLDSQLYGYTF. DNA for the CDR3: TGTGCCAGCCTGGACAGCCAGCTCTATGGCTACACCTTC.

V gene TRBV20-1 combines with J gene TRBJ2-3; TRBD2 matches 9 bases. Trimming cost V 5 bases and J 1 base; bases outside gene matches: 1. CDR1 and CDR2 (germline): DFQATT, SNEGSKA (reference sequence). This CDR3 is 13 amino acids long. CDR3: CSALAGGTDTQYF. The CDR3 bases are TGCAGTGCTTTAGCGGGAGGCACAGATACGCAGTATTTT.

This clonotype came up a few times. This rearrangement joins TRBV4-2 to TRBJ2-3; TRBD2 matches 7 bases. The trim removed 0 bases at V and 6 bases at J, leaving 9 bases unmatched. The germline V gene has CDR1 LGHNA and CDR2 YNFKEQ. The CDR3 contains 16 residues. The CDR3 reads CASSQDYAGAGDTQYF. The CDR3 nucleotides read TGTGCCAGCAGCCAAGATTACGCGGGAGCGGGGGATACGCAGTATTTT.

A few counts support this clonotype. The chain uses TRBV12-3 or TRBV12-4 and TRBJ2-7; 8 positions agree with TRBD1. V shed 5 bases and J 6 bases; nucleotides not matched to a gene: 9. The CDR3 extends over 14 amino acids. CDR3 DNA: TGTGCCAGCAGTCCCCAAGGACAGGGAGGCGAGCAGTACTTC. Translation gives CASSPQGQGGEQYF.

This clonotype was counted only a few times. This rearrangement joins TRBV12-3 or TRBV12-4 to TRBJ2-1; 9 bases are a match to TRBD1. This CDR3 has 15 residues. After removal of 7 bases from V and 7 bases from J, the junction contained 11 bases not matched to a gene. The CDR3 spells CASTPVGTGRNEQFF. The CDR3 coding sequence is TGTGCCAGCACCCCCGTTGGGACAGGGAGGAATGAGCAGTTCTTC.

The chain has TRBV5-8 and TRBJ2-7, with 7 bases aligning to TRBD1. The CDR3 is made up of 14 amino acids. Germline V gene data show CDR1 as SGHTS and CDR2 as YDEGEE. After removal of 0 bases from V and 3 bases from J, the junction contained 3 bases not matched to a gene. CDR3 bases: TGTGCCAGCAGCTTGGCCCCAGGGGGCTACGAGCAGTACTTC. It codes for CASSLAPGGYEQYF.

This clonotype was detected only a few times. The rearrangement joins TRBV6-1 to TRBJ2-1, with D perhaps assigned TRBD1 or TRBD2 (5 bases each). V was cut by 4 bases and J by 0 bases, with 10 bases left in between. The CDR3 sequence is 15 residues long. The germline V gene encodes CDR1 MNHNS and CDR2 SASEGT. The CDR3 nucleotides are TGTGCCAGCAGTGCACAGGACTTCTCCTACAATGAGCAGTTCTTC. Translated, it gives CASSAQDFSYNEQFF.

This clonotype was recorded once. A junction boundary mismatches the germline segment, possibly from a read error. The chain uses TRBV12-3 or TRBV12-4 and TRBJ2-3, with a tentative D call TRBD2 (6 bases). CDR3 length: 15 amino acids. The CDR3, as DNA: TGTGCCTGCAGTTTTAGACTAGAAACCACACATACGCAGTATTTT. Translating gives CACSFRLETTHTQYF.

V is TRBV11-2 and J is TRBJ2-1; 12 bases are shared with TRBD2. CDR3 size: 19 residues. V dropped 2 bases and J dropped 1; count of bases not matched to a gene: 9. Germline V gene sequence: CDR1 SGHAT, CDR2 FQNNGV. The CDR3 region has the DNA TGTGCCAGCAGCTTAAGTATTCTAGCGGGAGGGTCGTCCTACAATGAGCAGTTCTTC. Protein: CASSLSILAGGSSYNEQFF.

V and J are TRBV7-9 and TRBJ1-1; 9 bases map to TRBD1. V dropped 1 base and J dropped 1; count of bases not matched to a gene: 4. This CDR3 has 16 amino acids. Germline V gene sequence: CDR1 SEHNR, CDR2 FQNEAQ (reference sequence). CDR3 region: CASSLVGQGQNTEAFF. The CDR3 coding sequence is TGTGCCAGCAGCTTAGTGGGACAGGGCCAGAACACTGAAGCTTTCTTT.

This chain links TRBV10-3 with TRBJ2-1, with 14 bases fitting TRBD2. V dropped 2 bases and J dropped 0; count of bases not matched to a gene: 12. The CDR3 is 21 amino acids. Germline assignment: CDR1 ENHRY and CDR2 SYGVKD. CDR3 in DNA: TGTGCCATCAGTGAGCTTCCGGGACTAGCGGGAGAACCCAGCTCCTACAATGAGCAGTTCTTC. Translation gives CAISELPGLAGEPSSYNEQFF.

This clonotype has a handful of counts. The chain recombines TRBV24-1 with TRBJ2-5; tentatively, D is TRBD2 (6 bases). Trimming left V 7 bases short and J 5 bases short, with 10 bases between. The CDR3 loop spans 12 amino acids. The germline V gene encodes CDR1 KGHDR and CDR2 SFDVKD. The DNA for the CDR3 is TGTGCCACCAGCGGGGACTTGGAGACCCAGTACTTC. Translating it yields CATSGDLETQYF.

The chain is built from TRBV7-2 and TRBJ1-1; the D is unclear. V gave up 2 bases and J gave up 1 base, with 11 bases separating them. CDR3 length: 15 amino acids. The germline gives CDR1 SGHTA, CDR2 FQGNSA. CDR3 sequence: CASSLLTLRNTEAFF. Here the CDR3 DNA reads TGTGCCAGCAGCTTATTAACGTTGCGGAACACTGAAGCTTTCTTT.

This clonotype was seen a few times. The chain has TRBV4-1 and TRBJ1-4, with D possibly being TRBD1 (5 bases). V lost 1 base and J lost 8, with 14 bases in between. The CDR3 has 15 amino acids. CDR1 is MGHRA and CDR2 is YSYEKL in the germline V gene. CDR3 coding DNA: TGCGCCAGCAGCCAAGCCGGGACCGCGAAGGAAAAACTGTTTTTT. It translates to CASSQAGTAKEKLFF.

The chain uses TRBV12-3 or TRBV12-4 and TRBJ2-4, with 13 bases lining up with TRBD2. The ends lost 5 bases at V and 1 base at J; junction bases unmatched: 8. The CDR3 covers 18 residues. The CDR3 reads CASSPRGLAGEAKNIQYF. The CDR3 DNA is TGTGCCAGCAGTCCCCGAGGACTAGCGGGAGAGGCCAAAAACATTCAGTACTTC.